The 25 T cell receptor beta chains reported below all come from one sample, sequenced in a study of cytomegalovirus exposure and HLA in healthy donors. Use of 60 Vbeta and 13 Jbeta primers characterized the PCR. Assay used: immunoSEQ multiplex PCR; TCRdb lists only in-frame clones, some missing. The sample holds 150,000 to 180,000 clones, roughly 77% seen once. The sample comprised PBMCs. The receptor set was obtained from a man in his thirties or forties in good health and CMV-seropositive.

The chain is built from TRBV9 and TRBJ2-3; 8 positions match TRBD2. With 4 bases clipped from V and 2 bases from J, the junction kept 9 bases outside the gene matches. This CDR3 spans 16 amino acids. Germline V gene lookup returns CDR1 SGDLS and CDR2 YYNGEE. CDR3 in amino acids: CASSSRLAGPTDTQYF. DNA for the CDR3: TGTGCCAGCAGCTCCCGATTAGCGGGACCCACAGATACGCAGTATTTT.

V usage is TRBV5-1 and J usage is TRBJ1-6, with TRBD1 as a possible D gene (6 bases). Trimming stripped 3 bases from V and 15 bases from J, with 16 bases between. Germline CDR1 reads SGHRS; CDR2 reads YFSETQ. The CDR3 covers 13 residues. The CDR3 sequence is CASSWDIASDLHF. DNA for the CDR3: TGCGCCAGCAGCTGGGACATAGCCTCCGACCTCCACTTT.

The chain employs TRBV6-1 and TRBJ2-2; perhaps TRBD1 as D (5 bases). Trimming took 6 bases from V and 2 from J, leaving 7 bases between them. Germline values: CDR1 MNHNS, CDR2 SASEGT. CDR3 length equals 13 residues. CDR3 DNA sequence: TGTGCCAGCAGGGGGCTTAACACCGGGGAGCTGTTTTTT. This translates into CASRGLNTGELFF.

The rearrangement links TRBV6-5 to TRBJ1-4; 8 bases line up with TRBD1. Germline V gene data show CDR1 as MNHEY and CDR2 as SVGAGI. V shed 5 bases and J 3 bases; nucleotides not matched to a gene: 5. The CDR3 is 15 amino acids. CDR3: CASSGRQGSNEKLFF. The CDR3 region has the DNA TGTGCCAGCAGTGGACGACAGGGGTCTAATGAAAAACTGTTTTTT.

The CDR3 spells CASRGLAGDYNEQFF. The DNA of the CDR3 is TGTGCCAGCAGAGGACTAGCGGGAGACTACAATGAGCAGTTCTTC. This chain uses TRBV27 with TRBJ2-1, with TRBD2 identical over 13 bases. Germline CDR1 and CDR2: MNHEY and SMNVEV (reference sequence). CDR3 size: 15 residues. Unmatched junction bases numbered 2, after V lost 6 bases and J lost 3 bases.

This clone showed up just a few times. This chain connects TRBV7-2 to TRBJ1-1, with unresolved D. This CDR3 spans 14 amino acids. CDR1 is SGHTA, CDR2 FQGNSA, per germline. V lost 1 base, J lost 1 base, and 7 bases lay in between. The CDR3 protein is CASSLGPGNTEAFF. CDR3 in DNA: TGTGCCAGCAGCTTAGGACCGGGGAACACTGAAGCTTTCTTT.

Points on this clone: The junction shows a germline mismatch at one end, possibly a read error. The CDR3 DNA reads TGTGCCAGCAGAGAAGGGAGCTCCTACAATGAGCAGTTCTTC. Encoded protein: CASREGSSYNEQFF. This chain connects TRBV2 to TRBJ2-1; D is possibly TRBD2 (5 bases). The germline CDR1 and CDR2 sequences are SNHLY and FYNNEI. The CDR3 contains 14 residues.

The chain combines TRBV11-3 with TRBJ1-2, with TRBD1 as a possible D gene (6 bases). Between the trimmed V and J ends, which lost 5 bases and 4 bases, there was a span of 26 bases. The CDR3 totals 18 residues. CDR1 is SGHNT, CDR2 YENEEA, per germline. The CDR3 sequence: CASSGPRGGQEGLYGYTF. The CDR3 DNA follows: TGTGCCAGCAGCGGCCCAAGGGGGGGGCAGGAGGGCCTCTATGGCTACACCTTC. Variable domain in full (rest from reference TRBV11-3 and TRBJ1-2): EAGVVQSPRYKIIEKKQPVAFWCNPISGHNTLYWYLQNLGQGPELLIRYENEEAVDDSQLPKDRFSAERLKGVDSTLKIQPAELGDSAVYLCASSGPRGGQEGLYGYTFGSGTRLTVV.

The chain joins TRBV5-1 to TRBJ1-3; the D is unclear. This CDR3 has 15 residues. The germline CDR1 and CDR2 sequences are SGHRS and YFSETQ. V was pared by 0 bases and J by 5 bases, with 12 bases between. CDR3 sequence: CASSLDGDSRNTIYF. DNA of the CDR3: TGCGCCAGCAGCTTGGACGGGGATTCGAGAAACACCATATATTTT.

The genes are TRBV5-1 and TRBJ2-1; 12 positions match TRBD2. The germline gives CDR1 SGHRS, CDR2 YFSETQ. CDR3 size: 15 residues. V shed 0 bases and J 9 bases; nucleotides not matched to a gene: 4. CDR3 DNA: TGCGCCAGCAGCTTGGGACTAGCGGGAGTTTTTGAGCAGTTCTTC. Protein: CASSLGLAGVFEQFF.

This clone appeared a few times. This chain joins TRBV29-1 and TRBJ1-2, with a weak D call TRBD1 (6 bases). The germline V gene encodes CDR1 SQVTM and CDR2 ANQGSEA. Trimming took 6 bases from V and 1 from J, leaving 12 bases between them. This CDR3 has 13 amino acids. The CDR3: CSVGGQGNYGYTF. DNA for the CDR3: TGCAGCGTCGGGGGGCAAGGTAACTATGGCTACACCTTC.

This clone has only a few counts. The rearrangement uses TRBV10-2 and TRBJ2-3; TRBD2 agrees at 8 bases. This CDR3 has 15 residues. CDR1 is WSHSY and CDR2 is SAAADI in the germline V gene. With 0 bases clipped from V and 2 bases from J, the junction kept 1 base outside the gene matches. CDR3 sequence reads: CASSESLADTDTQYF. CDR3 coding DNA: TGCGCCAGCAGTGAGTCACTAGCGGACACAGATACGCAGTATTTT.

The CDR3 DNA reads TGTGCCAGCAGCGTAAAGTCGGAGCGGGGGACGGGCACCGGGGAGCTGTTTTTT. Translating gives CASSVKSERGTGTGELFF. V usage is TRBV9 and J usage is TRBJ2-2; 8 bases map to TRBD2. The CDR3 length is 18 residues. Per the germline V gene, CDR1 is SGDLS and CDR2 is YYNGEE. The trim removed 1 base at V and 4 bases at J, leaving 12 bases unmatched.

This rearrangement joins TRBV7-8 to TRBJ2-1; 12 bases match TRBD2. V gave up 4 bases and J gave up 4 bases; unmatched junction bases: 5. Germline loops: CDR1 SGHVS, CDR2 FQNEAQ. The CDR3 loop spans 16 amino acids. DNA for the CDR3: TGTGCCAGCAGCTCCAAAACTAGCGGGGGGTACAATGAGCAGTTCTTC. This gives the protein CASSSKTSGGYNEQFF.

This rearrangement joins TRBV5-1 to TRBJ2-7, with D maybe TRBD1 (6 bases). The CDR3 runs 16 residues. Trimming took off 4 bases at V and 2 bases at J, with 19 bases between the two ends. Germline CDR1 and CDR2: SGHRS and YFSETQ. CDR3 coding DNA: TGCGCCAGCAGCGCCTGGGGTACAGGGTCTACCTACGAGCAGTACTTC. Encoded protein: CASSAWGTGSTYEQYF.

The chain joins TRBV19 to TRBJ1-1; no reliable D call. Germline CDR1 is LNHDA and CDR2 is SQIVND (reference sequence). V lost 10 bases and J 0 bases, leaving 12 bases between the germline ends. CDR3 length: 13 amino acids. The CDR3, as DNA: TGTGCCACCACGACAAGCATGAACACTGAAGCTTTCTTT. Protein sequence: CATTTSMNTEAFF.

The rearrangement links TRBV29-1 to TRBJ2-3; perhaps TRBD1 as D (6 bases). The CDR3 sequence is 15 residues long. V was clipped by 3 bases and J by 1 base, with 14 bases between them. CDR1 is SQVTM, CDR2 ANQGSEA, per germline. CDR3 bases: TGCAGCGTTGATTTTACAGGGTCTGGCACAGATACGCAGTATTTT. It specifies CSVDFTGSGTDTQYF.

This clone appeared once. The chain employs TRBV6-1 and TRBJ2-3, with TRBD2 matching 8 bases. The J segment lost 2 bases and the V segment lost 4 bases, leaving 20 bases of the junction unmatched. This CDR3 spans 20 amino acids. The germline CDR1 and CDR2 sequences are MNHNS and SASEGT. The CDR3 region is CASSGLGGRPTKQFTDTQYF. DNA of the CDR3: TGTGCCAGCAGTGGCCTCGGCGGGAGGCCCACTAAACAATTCACAGATACGCAGTATTTT.

This clone was observed a handful of times. The chain is built from TRBV11-3 and TRBJ2-3; 11 bases align to TRBD2. This CDR3 is built from 16 residues. Germline CDR1 and CDR2: SGHNT and YENEEA. V shed 5 bases, J shed 0 bases, and the junction held 4 bases outside the gene matches. CDR3 in amino acids: CASSIRLAGSTDTQYF. In DNA, the CDR3 is TGTGCCAGCAGCATACGACTAGCGGGAAGCACAGATACGCAGTATTTT.

To note about this clone: At one boundary the junction diverges from the germline segment, which might be a read error. This chain joins TRBV4-2 and TRBJ2-7; TRBD2 aligns across 12 bases. The germline V gene has CDR1 LGHNA and CDR2 YNFKEQ. The CDR3 covers 16 residues. The CDR3 DNA follows: TGTGCCAGCAGCCATCTAGCGGGAGGGCCCTCCAACGAGCAGTACTTC. Translating it yields CASSHLAGGPSNEQYF.

This clone was seen a few times. This chain uses TRBV4-3 with TRBJ1-1; TRBD1 matches at 7 bases. Germline CDR1 and CDR2: LGHNA and YSLEER. The CDR3 sequence is 14 residues long. V lost 4 bases, J lost 5 bases, and 7 bases stayed unmatched. This chain's CDR3 is CASSRGDSRTEAFF. The DNA of the CDR3 is TGCGCCAGCAGCCGAGGGGACAGTCGAACTGAAGCTTTCTTT.

Only one count was recorded for this clone. The chain uses TRBV7-9 and TRBJ1-1; D is perhaps TRBD1 (5 bases). The germline V gene has CDR1 SEHNR and CDR2 FQNEAQ (reference sequence). V dropped 5 bases and J dropped 6 bases, with 22 bases sitting between them. This CDR3 region has 16 residues. The CDR3, as DNA: TGTGCCAGCAGCCCGGCGGGGGGTTTGTGGGTGGCTGAAGCTTTCTTT. This sequence encodes CASSPAGGLWVAEAFF.

This chain connects TRBV11-1 to TRBJ2-1, with a weak D call TRBD1 (5 bases). Germline CDR1 and CDR2: SGHAT and FQDESV (reference sequence). Between the trimmed V and J ends, which lost 1 base and 2 bases, there was a span of 9 bases. The CDR3 covers 15 residues. The CDR3 spells CASSLGTLTYNEQFF. The CDR3 DNA reads TGTGCCAGCAGCTTAGGGACACTTACCTACAATGAGCAGTTCTTC.

The genes are TRBV7-7 and TRBJ2-2, with TRBD2 matching over 11 bases. V lost 2 bases and J lost 9; bases outside the gene matches: 11. The CDR3 runs 17 residues. Germline CDR1 reads SSHAT; CDR2 reads FNYEAQ (reference sequence). Written as DNA, the CDR3 is TGTGCCAGCAGCTTAAGGCCGGGTAGCGGGGGGGCCAGGGAGCTGTTTTTT. It is translated as CASSLRPGSGGARELFF.

The chain recombines TRBV30 with TRBJ2-1; 9 nucleotides line up with TRBD1. Trimming removed 3 bases from V and 4 bases from J; junction bases left unmatched: 7. The CDR3 length is 15 residues. Germline V CDR1 and CDR2: GTSNPN, SVGIG (reference sequence). The CDR3 DNA reads as TGTGCCTGGAGGGACCCGGGACAGGGATACAATGAGCAGTTCTTC. The encoded protein is CAWRDPGQGYNEQFF.